This T cell receptor beta chain was sequenced in a study of beta chain features in type 1 diabetes. Study-level findings and limits: TCRB CDR3 length was moderately but significantly reduced in all four CD4+ subsets of Type 1 diabetes patients. Cells carrying high TCR expression could end up over-represented when cDNA is sequenced. Fewer insertions but more deletions were seen at VDJ junctions in type 1 diabetes patients.

J was trimmed by 0 bases and V by 5 bases; bases with no gene match: 3. The CDR3 totals 14 residues. CDR1 and CDR2 from the germline V gene are MNHEY and SVGAGI. This clone was seen more than once but under ten times. Its antigen is not identified. The entirety of the isolated RNA underwent reverse transcription, so expressed TCRB transcripts were sequenced. Only in-frame clones appear in the TCRdb table, and some are missing; sequencing was by immunoSEQ multiplex PCR. This sample yields about 710,000 clones, of which about an eighth are seen a single time; 0.04% belongs to the top ten. Sorting of CD4+ naive, central memory, regulatory and stem cell-like memory cells was performed via CD45RO/CCR7/CD25/CD127/CD95/CD27.

The sequence derives from a man between 18 and 29 years old with type 1 diabetes. The rearrangement joins TRBV6-5 to TRBJ2-7; 8 nucleotides match TRBD1. Material for sequencing was naive CD4+ T cells from blood. As DNA, the CDR3 is TGTGCCAGCAGTCGGACAGGGATCTCCTACGAGCAGTACTTC. It codes for CASSRTGISYEQYF.